This T cell receptor beta chain was recorded in a study of chemoradiotherapy in HPV16-positive cancers. General study results and limits: Candidate HPV-specific clones and E7-related TCR motifs grew in tumor during treatment.

Germline V gene sequence: CDR1 KGHSH, CDR2 LQKENI. There are 17 residues in the CDR3. The V gene end was trimmed by 2 bases and the J gene end by 6 bases; junction bases not matched to a gene: 15. In the case of this clone: Its antigen is not known.

TCRdb's copy holds only in-frame clones and misses some; the assay was immunoSEQ multiplex PCR. Counted here are roughly 8,800 clones, roughly 70% occurring once; the ten biggest clones make up about a tenth. This sequence was found in a human donor with HPV-associated anogenital cancer. The chain has TRBV18 and TRBJ1-2; TRBD1 agrees at 7 bases. The sample consisted of tumor tissue, taken from a patient who underwent chemoradiotherapy. In DNA, the CDR3 is TGTGCCAGCTCACCAGGGACAGTAATACAGCGAGGGAATGGCTACACCTTC. The encoded protein is CASSPGTVIQRGNGYTF.